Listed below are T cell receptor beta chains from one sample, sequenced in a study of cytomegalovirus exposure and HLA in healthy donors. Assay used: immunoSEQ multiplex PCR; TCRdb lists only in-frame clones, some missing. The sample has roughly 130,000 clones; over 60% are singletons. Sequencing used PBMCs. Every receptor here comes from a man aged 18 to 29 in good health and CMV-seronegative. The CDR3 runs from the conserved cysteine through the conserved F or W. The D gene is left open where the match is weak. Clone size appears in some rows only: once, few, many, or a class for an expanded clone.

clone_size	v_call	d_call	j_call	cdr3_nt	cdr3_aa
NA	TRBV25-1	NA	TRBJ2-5	TGTGCCAGCAGCCCACAGGGTCGGGGAGAGACCCAGTACTTC	CASSPQGRGETQYF
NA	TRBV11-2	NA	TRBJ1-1	TGTGCCAGCAGCGCCCAGGTGGGCCTGAACACTGAAGCTTTCTTT	CASSAQVGLNTEAFF
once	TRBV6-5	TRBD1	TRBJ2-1	TGTGCCAGCAGTAACCGGGACAGGGGGCTTGATGAGCAGTTCTTC	CASSNRDRGLDEQFF
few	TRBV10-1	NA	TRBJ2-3	TGCGCCAGCAGTGAGTCTCCGGGAGATACGCAGTATTTT	CASSESPGDTQYF
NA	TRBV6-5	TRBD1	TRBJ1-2	TGTGCCAGCAGGGACAGGAGCTATGGCTACACCTTC	CASRDRSYGYTF
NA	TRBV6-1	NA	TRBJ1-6	TGTGCCAGCAAGAGGACCCGGGACTATTCACCCCTCCACTTT	CASKRTRDYSPLHF
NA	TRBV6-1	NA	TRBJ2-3	TGTGCCAGCAGTGAGACGGCGCTACAGAAGTGGCAGTATTTT	CASSETALQKWQYF
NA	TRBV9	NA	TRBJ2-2	TGTGCCAGCAGCGTTAATAGCCGGAACACCGGGGAGCTGTTTTTT	CASSVNSRNTGELFF
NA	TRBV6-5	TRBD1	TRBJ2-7	TGTGCCAGCAGTTACTCGAAGGACAGGGGCGAATACGAGCAGTACTTC	CASSYSKDRGEYEQYF
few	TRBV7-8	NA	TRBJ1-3	TGTGCCAGCAGCTTAAGACAGGTTAACACCATATATTTT	CASSLRQVNTIYF
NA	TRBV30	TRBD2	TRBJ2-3	TGTGCCTGGAGTATGCGGGGGGGCCGAAGTGAGAGAAGAGATACGCAGTATTTT	CAWSMRGGRSERRDTQYF
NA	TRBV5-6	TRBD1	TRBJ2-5	TGTGCCAGCAGCTTCCGGGACAGGGTCCTTTCTGTCGAGACCCAGTACTTC	CASSFRDRVLSVETQYF
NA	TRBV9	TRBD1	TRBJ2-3	TGTGCCAGCAGCGTATGGACAGGGGGCACAGATACGCAGTATTTT	CASSVWTGGTDTQYF
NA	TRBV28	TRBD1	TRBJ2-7	TGTGCCAGCACAGGGGGCAACGAGCAGTACTTC	CASTGGNEQYF
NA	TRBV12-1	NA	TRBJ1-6	TGTGCCAGCACCGCCCTAGACGGGACAGGGCAAAATTCACCCCTCCACTTT	CASTALDGTGQNSPLHF
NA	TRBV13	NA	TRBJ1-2	TGTGCCAGCAGCTTAGGCCTAAGGGGCGCTGGGTTTGGCTACACCTTC	CASSLGLRGAGFGYTF
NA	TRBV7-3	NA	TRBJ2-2	TGTGCCAGCAGCTTACGAGGATCCGGGGAGCTGTTTTTT	CASSLRGSGELFF
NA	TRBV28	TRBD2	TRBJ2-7	TGTGCCAGCAATCCCGGGACTAGCGGGAGACGGGAGCAGTACTTC	CASNPGTSGRREQYF
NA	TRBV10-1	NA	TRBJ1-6	TGCGCCAGCAGTCGGGAAGTCAATTCACCCCTCCACTTT	CASSREVNSPLHF
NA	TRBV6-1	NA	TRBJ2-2	TGTGCCAGCACGAGCGGGCGACACACCGGGGAGCTGTTTTTT	CASTSGRHTGELFF
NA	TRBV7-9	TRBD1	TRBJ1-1	TGTTCCAGCAGTTTTTCAGGGGGATCGGACACTGAAGCTTTCTTT	CSSSFSGGSDTEAFF
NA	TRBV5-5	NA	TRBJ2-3	TGTGCCAGCAGCTTGGGTTCCGGGAATACGCAGTATTTT	CASSLGSGNTQYF
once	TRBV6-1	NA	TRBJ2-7	TGTGCCAGCAGTGACGGATTGAACGGAGAGGGAAGGGAGCAGTACTTC	CASSDGLNGEGREQYF
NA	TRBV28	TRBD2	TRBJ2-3	TGTGCCAGCGCCCGAACAACCTTAGCGGGATACACAGATACGCAGTATTTT	CASARTTLAGYTDTQYF
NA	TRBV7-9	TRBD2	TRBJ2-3	TGTGCCAGCAGCTCGACGACTAGCGGGAGTGATACGCAGTATTTT	CASSSTTSGSDTQYF
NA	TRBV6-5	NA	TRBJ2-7	TGTGCCAGCAGTTCCTCCCCGCGGGCCTACGAGCAGTACTTC	CASSSSPRAYEQYF
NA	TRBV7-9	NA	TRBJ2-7	TGTGCCAGCAGCTTAAAGGGGCGCGAGCAGTACTTC	CASSLKGREQYF
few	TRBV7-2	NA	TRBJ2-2	TGTGCCAGCAGCTTCAGGGGGGCGGTTTTAGTTGGGAACACCGGGGAGCTGTTTTTT	CASSFRGAVLVGNTGELFF
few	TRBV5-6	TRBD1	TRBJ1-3	TGTGCCAGCAGCTTGGCCGTGGACAGGGCGTTT	CASSLAVDRAF
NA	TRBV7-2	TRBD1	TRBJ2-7	TGTGCCAGCAGCTATGGGACAGGGGGTAGAAACGAGCAGTACTTC	CASSYGTGGRNEQYF
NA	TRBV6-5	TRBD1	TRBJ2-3	TGTGCCACGGGGCGGGGACAGGGGGCTGGTACGCAGTATTTT	CATGRGQGAGTQYF